Shown below are 23 T cell receptor beta chains from a single sample sequenced in a study of blood T cell repertoires in COVID-19. Data came from immunoSEQ multiplex PCR; TCRdb stores just in-frame clones and leaves some out. This table has about 150,000 clones, just under 85% appearing once. Sequencing was carried out using PBMCs or T cells enriched from blood (not recorded which). The receptors were sampled from a woman aged 40-49 years who had recovered from COVID-19.

The rearrangement joins TRBV9 to TRBJ1-3, with 7 bases lining up with TRBD1. This CDR3 spans 17 amino acids. V gave up 4 bases and J gave up 0 bases; unmatched junction bases: 10. CDR1 and CDR2 (germline): SGDLS, YYNGEE. The CDR3 loop is CASSPTGTASSGNTIYF. The DNA of the CDR3 is TGTGCCAGCAGCCCTACCGGGACAGCGAGCTCTGGAAACACCATATATTTT.

This sequence joins TRBV6-5 and TRBJ2-7, with TRBD1 matching 9 bases. The CDR3 has 14 residues. V was clipped by 5 bases and J by 1 base; unmatched bases: 3. Germline assignment: CDR1 MNHEY and CDR2 SVGAGI. The CDR3 coding sequence is TGTGCCAGCAGTCAGACAGGGGGATCCTACGAGCAGTACTTC. Encoded protein: CASSQTGGSYEQYF.

The V and J genes are TRBV14 and TRBJ1-2, with D unclear. With 4 bases removed from V and 2 bases from J, the gap between germline ends came to 8 bases. Germline V gene data show CDR1 as SGHDN and CDR2 as FVKESK. The CDR3 extends over 13 amino acids. The CDR3 coding sequence is TGTGCCAGCAGCCCGTTTACAAACTATGGCTACACCTTC. It is translated as CASSPFTNYGYTF.

This clone was observed a few times. The CDR3 loop reads CASSPTLAGVGTGELFF. The CDR3 nucleotides are TGTGCCAGCAGCCCCACCCTTGCGGGGGTAGGAACCGGGGAGCTGTTTTTT. The gene calls are TRBV7-8 and TRBJ2-2; 7 bases match TRBD2. Trimming removed 5 bases from V and 5 bases from J; junction bases left unmatched: 14. Germline V CDR1 and CDR2: SGHVS, FQNEAQ. The CDR3 consists of 17 residues.

This rearrangement joins TRBV19 to TRBJ1-1, with TRBD1 matching 11 bases. Germline assignment: CDR1 LNHDA and CDR2 SQIVND (reference sequence). The CDR3 sequence is 14 residues long. J was trimmed by 4 bases and V by 7 bases; bases with no gene match: 5. The CDR3: CASTPGTGGTEAFF. The CDR3 region has the DNA TGTGCCAGTACCCCCGGGACAGGGGGCACTGAAGCTTTCTTT.

This clone has more than one count but fewer than ten. The rearrangement links TRBV19 to TRBJ1-1; TRBD1 might be the D (6 bases). Germline CDR1 LNHDA, CDR2 SQIVND (reference sequence). The germline V and J ends were trimmed by 5 bases and 4 bases, with 11 bases remaining between them. There are 13 residues in the CDR3. The CDR3 region is CASSPQGGTEAFF. The CDR3 coding sequence is TGTGCCAGTAGTCCCCAAGGGGGCACTGAAGCTTTCTTT.

The chain combines TRBV6-5 with TRBJ2-6; D remains ambiguous. Germline CDR1 MNHEY, CDR2 SVGAGI. V lost 6 bases to trimming and J lost 4 bases, with 10 bases between them. CDR3 length equals 14 residues. As DNA, the CDR3 is TGTGCCAGCAGCTCGTGGGCCGGGGCCAACGTCCTGACTTTC. As protein: CASSSWAGANVLTF.

The chain joins TRBV6-5 to TRBJ2-7; possibly TRBD1 for D (5 bases). CDR3 length equals 12 residues. CDR1 and CDR2 (germline): MNHEY, SVGAGI. With 7 bases removed from V and 3 bases from J, the gap between germline ends came to 10 bases. CDR3 sequence: CASIADSYEQYF. CDR3 nucleotides: TGTGCCAGCATAGCCGACAGCTACGAGCAGTACTTC.

The chain is built from TRBV5-4 and TRBJ2-7; D is possibly TRBD2 (5 bases). This CDR3 has 13 residues. Trimming took off 0 bases at V and 6 bases at J, with 10 bases between the two ends. The V gene's germline CDR1 is SGHNT and CDR2 YYREEE (reference sequence). The CDR3 region is CASSLELGIEQYF. CDR3 DNA: TGTGCCAGCAGCTTGGAGCTCGGGATCGAGCAGTACTTC. Full variable domain (outside the CDR3, taken from reference TRBV5-4 and TRBJ2-7): ETGVTQSPTHLIKTRGQQVTLRCSSQSGHNTVSWYQQALGQGPQFIFQYYREEENGRGNFPPRFSGLQFPNYSSELNVNALELDDSALYLCASSLELGIEQYFGPGTRLTVT.

The chain couples TRBV29-1 to TRBJ1-2; D is perhaps TRBD1 (5 bases). Germline lookup yields CDR1 SQVTM and CDR2 ANQGSEA. This CDR3 contains 13 residues. V gave up 5 bases and J gave up 1 base, with 11 bases separating them. CDR3 coding DNA: TGCAGCGTTAACACAGGACATAACTATGGCTACACCTTC. It yields the protein CSVNTGHNYGYTF.

The rearrangement links TRBV3-1 (or the pseudogene TRBV3-2) to TRBJ2-7, with 10 bases matching TRBD1. The germline V gene has CDR1 LGHDT and CDR2 YNNKEL (reference sequence). The V gene end was trimmed by 4 bases and the J gene end by 7 bases; junction bases not matched to a gene: 7. The CDR3 consists of 14 residues. CDR3 region: CASSLGTGVWEQYF. CDR3 nucleotides: TGTGCCAGCAGCCTAGGGACAGGGGTTTGGGAGCAGTACTTC.

This clone was seen a handful of times. This CDR3 reads CASSYYDRGLDGYTF. CDR3 bases: TGTGCCAGCAGTTACTACGACAGGGGGCTGGATGGCTACACCTTC. This sequence joins TRBV6-5 and TRBJ1-2; the match to TRBD1 covers 10 bases. Trimming took 1 base from V and 6 from J; bases not matched to a gene: 5. Germline CDR1 and CDR2: MNHEY and SVGAGI. The CDR3 covers 15 residues.

The J gene is TRBJ1-5, the V gene TRBV7-9; 8 bases match TRBD1. The CDR3 has 13 amino acids. The V and J ends lost 4 bases and 6 bases, in that order; junction bases with no gene match: 2. CDR1 and CDR2 (germline): SEHNR, FQNEAQ (reference sequence). CDR3 sequence: CASSSTGGQPQHF. The CDR3 coding sequence is TGTGCCAGCAGCTCCACAGGGGGTCAGCCCCAGCATTTT.

DNA for the CDR3: TGTGCCAGCAGCCCCGGGACTTCCGCCTACGAGCAGTACTTC. As protein: CASSPGTSAYEQYF. The chain joins TRBV5-6 to TRBJ2-7; a weak D match, TRBD2 (6 bases). The length of the CDR3 is 14 residues. Trimming stripped 4 bases from V and 2 bases from J, with 13 bases between. The germline V gene has CDR1 SGHDT and CDR2 YYEEEE.

V and J are TRBV5-1 and TRBJ1-1; tentatively, D is TRBD1 (5 bases). V was cut by 3 bases and J by 1 base, with 7 bases left in between. CDR1 is SGHRS, CDR2 YFSETQ, per germline. The CDR3 is 13 amino acids. The CDR3 DNA reads as TGCGCCAGCAGCTCAACAGGGAACACTGAAGCTTTCTTT. Translated: CASSSTGNTEAFF.

The chain recombines TRBV18 with TRBJ2-1; 12 bases fit TRBD2. The CDR3 length is 18 residues. V dropped 3 bases and J dropped 1; count of bases not matched to a gene: 7. Germline lookup yields CDR1 KGHSH and CDR2 LQKENI. The CDR3 DNA reads TGTGCCAGCTCACCGAGACTAGCGGGGGCCTTTTCCTACAATGAGCAGTTCTTC. This sequence encodes CASSPRLAGAFSYNEQFF.

The genes are TRBV19 and TRBJ2-7, with 10 bases fitting TRBD2. V shed 4 bases, J shed 2 bases, and the junction held 17 bases outside the gene matches. Per germline, CDR1 LNHDA and CDR2 SQIVND (reference sequence). The CDR3 covers 19 residues. The CDR3 protein is CASSTHPPILAGDTYEQYF. CDR3 bases: TGTGCCAGTAGTACCCACCCCCCGATTCTAGCGGGAGATACCTACGAGCAGTACTTC.

For the CDR3, the DNA is TGTGCCAGCAGCTTTTGGCGGGGCGCTAGCACAGATACGCAGTATTTT. Translation: CASSFWRGASTDTQYF. The rearrangement uses TRBV7-9 and TRBJ2-3; possibly TRBD2 for D (6 bases). The V end lost 3 bases, the J end lost 0 bases, and 13 bases lay between the germline ends. The CDR3 consists of 16 residues. Germline lookup yields CDR1 SEHNR and CDR2 FQNEAQ (reference sequence).

J is TRBJ2-7 and V is TRBV7-9; 10 nucleotides align to TRBD1. The V gene end was trimmed by 1 base and the J gene end by 7 bases; junction bases not matched to a gene: 4. In germline, CDR1 is SEHNR, CDR2 FQNEAQ (reference sequence). This CDR3 spans 14 amino acids. CDR3 in amino acids: CASSLVGTGDEQYF. CDR3 nucleotides: TGTGCCAGCAGCTTAGTGGGGACAGGGGATGAGCAGTACTTC.

This clone was recorded a few times. The CDR3 spells CASSFGDGEQYF. In DNA, the CDR3 is TGTGCCAGCAGTTTTGGAGATGGGGAGCAGTACTTC. The J gene is TRBJ2-7, the V gene TRBV6-5, with D unresolved. This CDR3 is built from 12 residues. V was trimmed by 4 bases and J by 7 bases, leaving 11 bases between them. CDR1 and CDR2 from the germline V gene are MNHEY and SVGAGI.

The J gene is TRBJ1-1, the V gene TRBV5-5; 7 bases map to TRBD1. V shed 2 bases, J shed 1 base, and the junction held 2 bases outside the gene matches. CDR1 and CDR2 (germline): SGHKS, YYEKEE (reference sequence). There are 14 residues in the CDR3. The CDR3 here is CASSFTGANTEAFF. The CDR3 DNA reads as TGTGCCAGCAGCTTTACAGGGGCGAACACTGAAGCTTTCTTT.

V gene TRBV6-5 combines with J gene TRBJ1-1, with D tentatively TRBD1 (6 bases). Trimming took off 6 bases at V and 6 bases at J, with 17 bases between the two ends. CDR1 and CDR2 from the germline V gene are MNHEY and SVGAGI. The CDR3 has 14 amino acids. CDR3 DNA: TGTGCCAGCAGAGCGACAGGCCTCGTTTCTGAAGCTTTCTTT. Translation gives CASRATGLVSEAFF.

The chain is built from TRBV5-1 and TRBJ2-2, with 8 bases aligning to TRBD2. Trimming cost V 4 bases and J 6 bases; bases outside gene matches: 11. This CDR3 spans 16 amino acids. From germline, CDR1 is SGHRS and CDR2 YFSETQ. CDR3 protein: CASSARLARDSGELFF. CDR3 sequence (DNA): TGCGCCAGCAGCGCCCGACTAGCGAGGGATTCCGGGGAGCTGTTTTTT.